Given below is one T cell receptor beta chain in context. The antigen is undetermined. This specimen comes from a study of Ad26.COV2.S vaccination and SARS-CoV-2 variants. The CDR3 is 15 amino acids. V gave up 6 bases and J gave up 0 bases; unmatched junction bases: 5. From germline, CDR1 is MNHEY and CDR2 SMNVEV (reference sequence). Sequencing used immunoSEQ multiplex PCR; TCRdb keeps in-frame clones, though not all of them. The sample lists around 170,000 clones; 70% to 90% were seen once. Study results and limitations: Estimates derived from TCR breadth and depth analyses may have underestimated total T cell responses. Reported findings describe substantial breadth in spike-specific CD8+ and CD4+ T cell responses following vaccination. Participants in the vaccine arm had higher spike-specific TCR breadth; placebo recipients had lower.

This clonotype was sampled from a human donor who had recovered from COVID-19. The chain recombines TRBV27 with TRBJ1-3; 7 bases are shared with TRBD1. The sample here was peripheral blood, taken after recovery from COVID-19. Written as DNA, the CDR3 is TGTGCCAGCAGGCCGGGACAGCTCTCTGGAAACACCATATATTTT. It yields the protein CASRPGQLSGNTIYF.